One and the same sample provided the 16 T cell receptor beta chains below, sequenced in a study of blood T cell repertoires in COVID-19 (dated by TCRdb to the early 2020s). Libraries came from the immunoSEQ multiplex PCR assay. TCRdb carries this immuneACCESS record with in-frame sequences only. Its versions omit some clonotypes, under half of them owing to an unresolved V gene in the studies checked, with the rest unexplained. The sample includes more than 100,000 clones, with around 81% observed a single time. The leading ten clones occupy 8% to 9.5% of the sample. The sample consisted of peripheral blood. These receptors were collected from a woman aged 60-75 years with active or convalescent COVID-19.

The chain recombines TRBV27 with TRBJ2-1; 7 nucleotides align to TRBD1. Germline values: CDR1 MNHEY, CDR2 SMNVEV (reference sequence). After removal of 6 bases from V and 9 bases from J, the junction contained 5 bases not matched to a gene. This CDR3 has 12 amino acids. CDR3 sequence reads: CASSRTGAEQFF. The CDR3 bases are TGTGCCAGCAGCCGAACAGGGGCTGAGCAGTTCTTC.

The chain recombines TRBV10-1 with TRBJ1-3, with D hard to call. This CDR3 spans 14 amino acids. The V gene's germline CDR1 is WNHNN and CDR2 SYGVQD (reference sequence). Trimming shortened V by 6 bases and J by 1 base, and 10 bases separated the two germline ends. CDR3 DNA: TGCGCCAGCAGCCCTCAGCGTTCTGGAAACACCATATATTTT. This translates into CASSPQRSGNTIYF.

V gene TRBV7-9 combines with J gene TRBJ1-3; the D is unclear. The germline CDR1 and CDR2 sequences are SEHNR and FQNEAQ (reference sequence). V was trimmed by 0 bases and J by 0 bases, leaving 9 bases between them. There are 16 residues in the CDR3. The CDR3 loop is CASSLAMTGSGNTIYF. Written as DNA, the CDR3 is TGTGCCAGCAGCTTAGCTATGACGGGCTCTGGAAACACCATATATTTT.

The genes are TRBV5-4 and TRBJ1-4; 10 positions match TRBD1. From germline, CDR1 is SGHNT and CDR2 YYREEE (reference sequence). The CDR3 has 15 amino acids. J was trimmed by 8 bases and V by 0 bases; bases with no gene match: 4. As DNA, the CDR3 is TGTGCCAGCAGCTTGGGAGGGACAGGGGTGGAAAAACTGTTTTTT. Translation gives CASSLGGTGVEKLFF.

J is TRBJ1-6 and V is TRBV4-3; perhaps TRBD1 as D (6 bases). V gave up 0 bases and J gave up 7 bases, with 16 bases separating them. CDR3 length: 17 residues. Germline-derived CDR1 and CDR2 are LGHNA and YSLEER. CDR3 sequence (DNA): TGCGCCAGCAGCCAAGAGTCAAATAGCAGGGGAAATTCACCCCTCCACTTT. Encoded protein: CASSQESNSRGNSPLHF.

In the case of this clone: The junction and the germline gene differ at one end; a read error may be behind it. The chain couples TRBV6-1 to TRBJ2-1, with a possible D match to TRBD2 (5 bases). Germline CDR1 is MNHNS and CDR2 is SASEGT. The CDR3 totals 12 residues. The CDR3 loop is CASSEKTLRGIF. The CDR3 coding sequence is TGTGCCAGCAGTGAAAAGACCCTAAGAGGGATCTTC.

The chain is built from TRBV19 and TRBJ1-4; 7 bases line up with TRBD1. The CDR3 has 14 residues. J gave up 13 bases and V 0 bases, and 8 bases lay outside the gene matches. CDR1 is LNHDA and CDR2 is SQIVND in the germline V gene (reference sequence). In DNA, the CDR3 is TGTGCCAGTAGTATAGATGGGACAGTATATGGACTGTTTTTT. Protein: CASSIDGTVYGLFF.

The chain joins TRBV5-1 to TRBJ2-2; 11 bases align to TRBD1. The CDR3 extends over 16 amino acids. V lost 5 bases and J lost 4; bases outside the gene matches: 7. CDR1 and CDR2 (germline): SGHRS, YFSETQ. The CDR3 reads CASSFTGTGGTGELFF. CDR3 bases: TGCGCCAGCAGTTTTACCGGGACAGGGGGCACCGGGGAGCTGTTTTTT. Complete variable domain (other parts from reference TRBV5-1 and TRBJ2-2): KAGVTQTPRYLIKTRGQQVTLSCSPISGHRSVSWYQQTPGQGLQFLFEYFSETQRNKGNFPGRFSGRQFSNSRSEMNVSTLELGDSALYLCASSFTGTGGTGELFFGEGSRLTVL.

This rearrangement joins TRBV19 to TRBJ1-3; no reliable D call. The CDR3 spans 14 residues. The V gene lost 3 bases and the J gene lost 0 bases, with 6 bases spanning the gap. CDR1 LNHDA and CDR2 SQIVND come from the germline V gene (reference sequence). The CDR3 DNA reads TGTGCCAGTAGTATTGCCTACTCTGGAAACACCATATATTTT. It codes for CASSIAYSGNTIYF.

Concerning this clone: This specimen includes other DNA sequences encoding the same CDR3. The gene calls are TRBV6-1 and TRBJ1-6; D remains ambiguous. CDR1 and CDR2 (germline): MNHNS, SASEGT. The CDR3 length is 17 residues. V lost 0 bases to trimming and J lost 0 bases, with 9 bases between them. The CDR3 is CASSEAMGSSYNSPLHF. Written as DNA, the CDR3 is TGTGCCAGCAGTGAAGCAATGGGGAGCTCCTATAATTCACCCCTCCACTTT.

This chain connects TRBV7-8 to TRBJ2-1; 7 bases line up with TRBD1. This CDR3 has 13 amino acids. Germline values: CDR1 SGHVS, CDR2 FQNEAQ. V lost 5 bases to trimming and J lost 4 bases; unmatched junction nucleotides: 2. CDR3 DNA: TGTGCCAGCAGCAGGGACAGTTACAATGAGCAGTTCTTC. This sequence encodes CASSRDSYNEQFF. The whole variable domain, filled in from reference TRBV7-8 and TRBJ2-1, reads GAGVSQSPRYKVAKRGQDVALRCDPISGHVSLFWYQQALGQGPEFLTYFQNEAQLDKSGLPSDRFFAERPEGSVSTLKIQRTQQEDSAVYLCASSRDSYNEQFFGPGTRLTVL.

The chain recombines TRBV28 with TRBJ2-7; tentative D call: TRBD2 (5 bases). The CDR3 covers 12 residues. The V gene's germline CDR1 is MDHEN and CDR2 SYDVKM. V was clipped by 5 bases and J by 4 bases, with 9 bases between them. Here the CDR3 DNA reads TGTGCCAGCAGTACCACGGGGTACGAGCAGTACGTC. Translating it yields CASSTTGYEQYV.

In DNA form, the CDR3 reads TGTGCCAGCAGCCGACAGGGATTAGGGAACACTGAAGCTTTCTTT. Amino acid sequence: CASSRQGLGNTEAFF. The chain uses TRBV6-5 and TRBJ1-1, with 7 bases identical to TRBD1. After removal of 6 bases from V and 1 base from J, the junction contained 8 bases not matched to a gene. CDR1 and CDR2 from the germline V gene are MNHEY and SVGAGI. There are 15 residues in the CDR3.

The genes are TRBV19 and TRBJ2-1, with D possibly being TRBD2 (5 bases). Trimming left V 5 bases short and J 7 bases short, with 12 bases between. The germline gives CDR1 LNHDA, CDR2 SQIVND (reference sequence). The CDR3 length is 13 residues. CDR3 DNA: TGTGCCAGTAGTTTTGGACTGGATAATGAGCAGTTCTTC. It yields the protein CASSFGLDNEQFF.

This clone occurred a few times. V usage is TRBV6-5 and J usage is TRBJ1-6; TRBD1 matches 9 bases. This CDR3 is 15 amino acids long. Per the germline V gene, CDR1 is MNHEY and CDR2 is SVGAGI. The ends lost 5 bases at V and 12 bases at J; junction bases unmatched: 11. The CDR3 DNA sequence: TGTGCCAGCAGTAGAGTCCCGGGACAGGGACTACCCCTCCACTTT. Amino acid sequence: CASSRVPGQGLPLHF.

The chain is built from TRBV7-9 and TRBJ1-2; 7 nucleotides match TRBD1. V trimming: 1 base; J trimming: 7 bases; junction bases outside the gene matches: 6. Per germline, CDR1 SEHNR and CDR2 FQNEAQ (reference sequence). The CDR3 covers 14 residues. For the CDR3, the DNA is TGTGCCAGCAGCTTAGTTGACAGGGCGCGTGGCTACACCTTC. It codes for CASSLVDRARGYTF.